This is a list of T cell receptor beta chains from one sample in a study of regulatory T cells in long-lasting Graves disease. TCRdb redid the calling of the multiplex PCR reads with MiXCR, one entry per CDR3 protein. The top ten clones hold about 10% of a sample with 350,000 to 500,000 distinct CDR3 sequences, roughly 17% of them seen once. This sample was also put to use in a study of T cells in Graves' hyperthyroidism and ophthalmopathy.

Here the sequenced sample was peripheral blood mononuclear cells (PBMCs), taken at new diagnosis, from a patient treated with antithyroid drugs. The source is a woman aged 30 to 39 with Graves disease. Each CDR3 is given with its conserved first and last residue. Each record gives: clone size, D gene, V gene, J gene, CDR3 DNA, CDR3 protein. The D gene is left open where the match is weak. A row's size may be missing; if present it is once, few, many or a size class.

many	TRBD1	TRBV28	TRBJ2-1	TGTGCCAGCAGTTCGGCCGGGACAGGGGAAAAATACAATGAGCAGTTCTTC	CASSSAGTGEKYNEQFF
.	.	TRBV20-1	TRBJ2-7	TGCAGTGTATCTACTTCGGCCTACGAGCGGTACTTC	CSVSTSAYERYF
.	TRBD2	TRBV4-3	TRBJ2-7	TGCGCCAGCAGCCCGGCCTACTGGCGGGAGGCCCTCTACGAGCAGTGCTTC	CASSPAYWREALYEQCF
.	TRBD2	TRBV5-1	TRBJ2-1	TGCGCCAGCAGCGGGTCGGGACTAGCGGGAGGGCCGGTCTCTGAGCAGTTCTTC	CASSGSGLAGGPVSEQFF
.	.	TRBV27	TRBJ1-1	TGTGCCAGCAGTATAACAGCGTTGAACACTGAAGCTTTCTTT	CASSITALNTEAFF
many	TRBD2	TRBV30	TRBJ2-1	TGTGCCTGGGGCCTGACTAGCGGGAGATCATCTGAGCAGTTCTTC	CAWGLTSGRSSEQFF
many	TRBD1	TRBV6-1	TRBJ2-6	TGTGCCAGCAGTCGATGGACAGGCACCTCTGGGGCCAACGTCCTGACTTTC	CASSRWTGTSGANVLTF
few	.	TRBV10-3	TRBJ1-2	TGTGCCATCAGTGAGTCGACGGATTATGGCTACACCTTC	CAISESTDYGYTF
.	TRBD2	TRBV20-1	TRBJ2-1	TGCAGTGCTAGTGGGCCGGGACTAGCGAGCTCCTACAATGAGCAGTTCTTC	CSASGPGLASSYNEQFF
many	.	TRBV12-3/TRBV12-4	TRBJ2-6	TGTGCCAGCAGTTTCTACGGGTCGTCTGGGGCCAACGTCCTGACTTTC	CASSFYGSSGANVLTF
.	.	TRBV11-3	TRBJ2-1	TGTGCCAGCAGCCCGACCCCAGGGGAGCAGTTCTTC	CASSPTPGEQFF
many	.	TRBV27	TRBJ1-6	TGTGCCAGCAGTTTATATGAGACGGGGAATTCACCCCTCCACTTT	CASSLYETGNSPLHF
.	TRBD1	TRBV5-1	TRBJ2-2	TGCGCCAGCAGCAGGATGGACAGGGTAGGGAACACCGGGGAGCTGTCTTTT	CASSRMDRVGNTGELSF
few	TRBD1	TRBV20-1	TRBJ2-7	TGCAGACGACGGAAGCGGACAGGGGATTACGAGCAGTACTTC	CRRRKRTGDYEQYF
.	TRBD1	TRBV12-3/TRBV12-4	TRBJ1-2	TGTGCCAGCAGTTCCGGGACAGGGGAGAACTATGGCTACACCTTC	CASSSGTGENYGYTF
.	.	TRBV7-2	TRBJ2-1	TGTGCCAGCAGCCCGCGACTCGCGTACAATGAGCAGTTCTTC	CASSPRLAYNEQFF
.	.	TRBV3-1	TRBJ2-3	TGTGCCAGCAGCGGAAGTACAGATACGCAGTATTTT	CASSGSTDTQYF
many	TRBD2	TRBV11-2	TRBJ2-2	TGTGCCAGCAGCTTATCTGCGGGAGCGGGCACCGGGGAGCTGTTTTTT	CASSLSAGAGTGELFF
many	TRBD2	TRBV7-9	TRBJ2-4	TGTGCCAGCAGCCTGACTAGCGGGAGGTACAACATTCAGTACTTC	CASSLTSGRYNIQYF
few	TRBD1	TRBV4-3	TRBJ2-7	TGCGCCAGCAGCCAAGTTTGGGACAGGGCCGAGGGCTCCTACGAGCAGTACTTC	CASSQVWDRAEGSYEQYF
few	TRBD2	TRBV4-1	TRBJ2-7	TGCGCCAGCAGCCAAGATCGAGGGACTAGCGGGAGGTACGAGCAGTACTTC	CASSQDRGTSGRYEQYF
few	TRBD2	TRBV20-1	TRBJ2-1	TGTAGTGCTAGAGCCCTAGCGGACGACTCCAATGAGCAGTTCTTC	CSARALADDSNEQFF
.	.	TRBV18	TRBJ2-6	TGTGCCAGCTCACCCTCCTCGGGACGAAACTCTGGGGCCAACGTCCTGACTTTC	CASSPSSGRNSGANVLTF
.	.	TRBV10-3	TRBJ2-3	TGTGCCATCAGCCCGAGCGCGGCCAGCACAGATACGCAGTATTTT	CAISPSAASTDTQYF
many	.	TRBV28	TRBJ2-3	TGTGCCAGCAGTTCGACGGACTCTAGCACAAATACGCAGTATTTT	CASSSTDSSTNTQYF
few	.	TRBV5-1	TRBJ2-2	TGCGCCAGCAGCCACGGGACGAAGAACACCGGGGAGCTGTTTTTT	CASSHGTKNTGELFF
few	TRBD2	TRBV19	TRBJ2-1	TGTGCCAGTAAAATAGCGGGAGGTCACCTGAGCTCCTACAATGAGCAGTTCTTC	CASKIAGGHLSSYNEQFF
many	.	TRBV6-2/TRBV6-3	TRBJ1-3	TGTGCCAGCAGTTCCATTCTCGAACTCTCTGGAAACACCATATATTTT	CASSSILELSGNTIYF
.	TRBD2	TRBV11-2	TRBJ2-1	TGTGCCAGCAGCCGGGGACTAGCGGGTCTCGCATACAATGAGCAGTTCTTC	CASSRGLAGLAYNEQFF
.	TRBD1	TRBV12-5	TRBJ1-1	TGTGCTGGTGGTTTAGGGGGCGGCACTGAAGCTTTCTTT	CAGGLGGGTEAFF
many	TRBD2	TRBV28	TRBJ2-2	TGTGCCAGCAGTTTCAGCCCGATAAGAGCGGGCGGGAGCACCGGGGAGCTGTTTTTT	CASSFSPIRAGGSTGELFF
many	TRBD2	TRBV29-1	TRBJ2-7	TGCAGCGTTATAAGAGCGGGATCCTACGAGCAGTACTTC	CSVIRAGSYEQYF
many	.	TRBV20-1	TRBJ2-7	TGCAGTGCTAGAGATAGCGGAGGCTCCTACGAGCAGTACTTC	CSARDSGGSYEQYF
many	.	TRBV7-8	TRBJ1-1	TGTGCCAGCAGCCCACCTAAGGGTATTAGGACTGAAGCTTTCTTT	CASSPPKGIRTEAFF
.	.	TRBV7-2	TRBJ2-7	TGTGCCAGCAGCGGTTCTAGCGAGCAGTACTTC	CASSGSSEQYF
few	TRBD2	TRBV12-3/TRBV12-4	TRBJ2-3	TGTGCCAGCATGGGACTAGCGGGAGGGCCAACAGATACGCAGTATTTT	CASMGLAGGPTDTQYF
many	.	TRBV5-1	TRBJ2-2	TGCGCCAGCAGCTTGAGGGACGCTAACACCGGGGAGCTGTTTTTT	CASSLRDANTGELFF
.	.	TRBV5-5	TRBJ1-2	TGCGCCAGCAGCTCAGGGGTTAGGGTCTCCCATGGCTACACCTTC	CASSSGVRVSHGYTF
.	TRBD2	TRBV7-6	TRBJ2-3	TGTGCCAGCAGCTTAAGTAGCGGGGGCCTCACAGATACGCAGTATTTT	CASSLSSGGLTDTQYF
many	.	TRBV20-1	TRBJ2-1	TGCAGTGCCCAGCAGGGGGGGGGGCACAATGAGCAGTTCTTC	CSAQQGGGHNEQFF
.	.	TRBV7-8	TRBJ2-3	TGTGCCAGCACCACTATCCCATACACAGATACGCAGTATTTT	CASTTIPYTDTQYF
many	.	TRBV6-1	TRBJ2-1	TGTGCCAGCAGTCCCCAGGGTTTGCATGAGCAGTTCTTC	CASSPQGLHEQFF
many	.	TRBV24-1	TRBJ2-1	TGTGCCACCAACGTTGGAACGGGGGACTCTGGTGAGCAGTTCTTC	CATNVGTGDSGEQFF
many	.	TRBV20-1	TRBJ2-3	TGCAGTGCTAGACTCAGCGCGGATACGCAGTATTTT	CSARLSADTQYF
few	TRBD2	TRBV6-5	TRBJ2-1	TGTGCCAGCAGTTACTCTATCCGTACTAGCGACTCCTACAATGAGCAGTTCTTC	CASSYSIRTSDSYNEQFF
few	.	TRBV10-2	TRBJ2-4	TGCGCCAGCAGTCCCCCCGGGACAGCCAAAAACATTCAGTACTTC	CASSPPGTAKNIQYF
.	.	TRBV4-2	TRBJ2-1	TGTGCCAGCGATTCGACAGGAAACTCCTACAATGAGCAGTTCTTC	CASDSTGNSYNEQFF
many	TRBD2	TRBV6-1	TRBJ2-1	TGTGCCAGCAGTCCACTCGGGACTAGCGTGAATGAGCAGTTCTTC	CASSPLGTSVNEQFF
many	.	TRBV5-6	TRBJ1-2	TGTGCCAGCAGCTTGGGAGCGGTTGACAGCTATGGCTACACCTTC	CASSLGAVDSYGYTF
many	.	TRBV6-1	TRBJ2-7	TGTGCCAGCATGGGGACCGTCTACGAGCAGTACTTC	CASMGTVYEQYF
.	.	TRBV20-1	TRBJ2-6	TGCAGTGCTAGAGAAGACGAGACCTCTGGGGCCAACGTCCTGACTTTC	CSAREDETSGANVLTF